These 14 T cell receptor beta chains share one sample of origin, sequenced in a study of T cells in Graves' hyperthyroidism and ophthalmopathy (dated by TCRdb to 2018 to 2020). The method was multiplex PCR. The sequencer listed for this sample is Illumina HiSeq 2000. The TCR beta CDR3 regions were amplified from the RNA transcripts. The TCR CDR3 was subjected to a first round of RT-PCR using the HTBI primer set and the Qiagen OneStep RT-PCR kit. TCRdb ran its own pipeline on the public reads, namely fastp trimming at Q25 and MiXCR clone calling, and kept in-frame beta chains. Rows are combined by CDR3 protein, so each entry shows the most common genes and DNA. The sample data list about 520,000 distinct CDR3 sequences, and roughly a quarter of these were observed just once. In total, the top ten clones hold about 11% of the sample. Sequencing was carried out using blood. All receptors derive from a woman aged 30 to 39 with Graves' ophthalmopathy.

This clonotype was detected ten times or more. The chain has TRBV5-1 and TRBJ1-1; tentative D call: TRBD1 (6 bases). Per germline, CDR1 SGHRS and CDR2 YFSETQ. The CDR3 totals 15 residues. Trimming shortened V by 4 bases and J by 0 bases, and 13 bases separated the two germline ends. The CDR3 bases are TGCGCCAGCAGCGTTACCGGGACACTGAACACTGAAGCTTTCTTT. Residues: CASSVTGTLNTEAFF.

This chain joins TRBV19 and TRBJ1-1; 7 bases align to TRBD1. Germline V lookup: CDR1 LNHDA, CDR2 SQIVND (reference sequence). Trimming took 6 bases from V and 2 from J; bases not matched to a gene: 12. The CDR3 runs 16 residues. CDR3 region: CASRSATGLFNTEAFF. The CDR3 DNA follows: TGTGCCAGTAGATCTGCGACAGGGTTGTTTAACACTGAAGCTTTCTTT.

This clonotype was counted once. The chain recombines TRBV5-1 with TRBJ1-1, with a possible D match to TRBD1 (5 bases). Per the germline V gene, CDR1 is SGHRS and CDR2 is YFSETQ. This CDR3 has 16 residues. V was pared by 0 bases and J by 13 bases, with 25 bases between. The chain's CDR3 is CASSLGPGPRGTEVFF. The CDR3 bases are TGCGCCAGCAGCTTGGGGCCAGGGCCACGGGGCACTGAGGTTTTCTTT.

This clonotype was seen many times. The V and J genes are TRBV14 and TRBJ2-7, with D unclear. In germline, CDR1 is SGHDN, CDR2 FVKESK. This CDR3 is built from 12 residues. With 3 bases removed from V and 3 bases from J, the gap between germline ends came to 6 bases. The CDR3: CASSHVDYEQYF. CDR3 nucleotides: TGTGCCAGCAGCCACGTAGACTACGAGCAGTACTTC. The whole variable domain, remainder taken from reference TRBV14 and TRBJ2-7, is EAGVTQFPSHSVIEKGQTVTLRCDPISGHDNLYWYRRVMGKEIKFLLHFVKESKQDESGMPNNRFLAERTGGTYSTLKVQPAELEDSGVYFCASSHVDYEQYFGPGTRLTVT.

In this sample, this clonotype turned up many times. The gene calls are TRBV14 and TRBJ1-2; the D gene is possibly TRBD1 (6 bases). Trimming removed 0 bases at V and 8 bases at J, with 16 bases between. Germline assignment: CDR1 SGHDN and CDR2 FVKESK. The length of the CDR3 is 15 residues. CDR3: CASSQDRGALGGYTF. The CDR3 DNA sequence: TGTGCCAGCAGCCAAGATCGGGGGGCGCTGGGCGGCTACACCTTC.

This clonotype came up a few times. This chain joins TRBV11-3 and TRBJ2-2, with TRBD1 identical over 10 bases. With 3 bases clipped from V and 6 bases from J, the junction kept 4 bases outside the gene matches. Germline CDR1 SGHNT, CDR2 YENEEA. CDR3 length equals 15 residues. The CDR3 DNA reads TGTGCCAGCAGCTTGGGGACAGGGGATCCCGGGGAGCTGTTTTTT. This gives the protein CASSLGTGDPGELFF.

This clonotype has a count of ten or more. This sequence joins TRBV6-5 and TRBJ1-1; D gene uncertain. The CDR3 runs 14 residues. V was clipped by 2 bases and J by 1 base, with 8 bases between them. In germline, CDR1 is MNHEY, CDR2 SVGAGI. For the CDR3, the DNA is TGTGCCAGCAGTTACACGGAGGCGAACACTGAAGCTTTCTTT. Amino acids: CASSYTEANTEAFF.

This chain uses TRBV11-1 with TRBJ1-1; D remains unclear. Germline V CDR1 and CDR2: SGHAT, FQDESV (reference sequence). Between the trimmed V and J ends, which lost 5 bases and 6 bases, there was a span of 13 bases. The CDR3 length is 13 residues. CDR3 in DNA: TGTGCCAGCAGCCCAAGGGCAATGGCTGAAGCTTTCTTT. It is translated as CASSPRAMAEAFF.

There are a few counts of this clonotype. As DNA, the CDR3 is TGTGCCAGCAGGGGATGGGTTGGTCAGCCCCAGCATTTT. It yields the protein CASRGWVGQPQHF. The genes are TRBV2 and TRBJ1-5; the D is unclear. The V gene lost 6 bases and the J gene lost 6 bases, with 12 bases spanning the gap. Germline V CDR1 and CDR2: SNHLY, FYNNEI. CDR3 length: 13 residues.

Ten or more counts support this clonotype. The chain recombines TRBV12-3 or TRBV12-4 with TRBJ1-3; no definite D call. V was trimmed by 5 bases and J by 4 bases, leaving 18 bases between them. The CDR3 is made up of 16 amino acids. CDR3 nucleotide sequence: TGTGCCAGCAGTCCGACCAGGAGGGTTGCCGGAAACACCATATATTTT. Amino acids: CASSPTRRVAGNTIYF.

This clonotype was observed at least ten times. J is TRBJ2-7 and V is TRBV20-1, with 7 bases matching TRBD1. Germline V gene data show CDR1 as DFQATT and CDR2 as SNEGSKA (reference sequence). This CDR3 is built from 16 residues. The V and J ends lost 0 bases and 4 bases, in that order; junction bases with no gene match: 12. The CDR3 loop is CSARDRAGTVMYEQYF. For the CDR3, the DNA is TGCAGTGCTAGAGATAGGGCCGGGACAGTGATGTACGAGCAGTACTTC.

J is TRBJ2-5 and V is TRBV2; unclear D gene. The germline gives CDR1 SNHLY, CDR2 FYNNEI. CDR3 length: 12 residues. V was clipped by 2 bases and J by 7 bases, with 8 bases between them. CDR3 DNA: TGTGCCAGCAGTGAATTGTCGGGGACCCAGTACTTC. Amino acid sequence: CASSELSGTQYF.

This chain links TRBV7-3 with TRBJ2-2; D ambiguous. The V end was cut by 3 bases, the J end by 0 bases, with 8 bases between. This CDR3 spans 15 amino acids. Per the germline V gene, CDR1 is SGHTA and CDR2 is FQGTGA. CDR3 bases: TGTGCCAGCAGCTTGTTCAGGTCGAACACCGGGGAGCTGTTTTTT. Translation: CASSLFRSNTGELFF.

V gene TRBV19 combines with J gene TRBJ2-7; D is ambiguous. CDR1 is LNHDA, CDR2 SQIVND, per germline (reference sequence). Trimming took 3 bases from V and 3 from J, leaving 6 bases between them. The CDR3 consists of 12 residues. The CDR3 is CASSMWGYEQYF. The CDR3 DNA follows: TGTGCCAGTAGTATGTGGGGCTACGAGCAGTACTTC. Drawing the rest from reference TRBV19 and TRBJ2-7, the complete variable domain is DGGITQSPKYLFRKEGQNVTLSCEQNLNHDAMYWYRQDPGQGLRLIYYSQIVNDFQKGDIAEGYSVSREKKESFPLTVTSAQKNPTAFYLCASSMWGYEQYFGPGTRLTVT.